This T cell receptor beta chain was identified during a study of T cells in narcolepsy (dated by TCRdb to between 2017 and 2018). Looking at the study overall: Patients with narcolepsy type 1 or type 2 (NT1, NT2) and healthy control donors were enrolled in the study. The study sought autoreactive T cells targeting hypocretin neuron self-antigens (hypocretin, TRIB2) in narcolepsy patients, using TCR Vbeta sequencing to track clonotypes in blood and CSF.

Per the germline V gene, MRHNA is the CDR1 and SNTAGT is the CDR2. Relative to germline, V is missing 0 bases and J is missing 5 bases, with 2 bases of the junction outside any gene match. From the cysteine up to the phenylalanine, the CDR3 has a length of 16 residues. Only the CDR3 part of the read is kept: 48 bases, read in frame from the first base. For TCR Vbeta sequencing, memory CD4+ T cells were sorted ex vivo from the peripheral blood of both healthy controls and narcolepsy patients. The library was made by the immunoSEQ multiplex PCR assay. TCRdb mirrors the immuneACCESS table, restricted to in-frame sequences. Some clones are absent from its copies; in checked studies, under half trace to an unresolved V gene, and the reason for the others is unknown. Recorded for this sample are roughly 20,000 clones; 80% to 85% of them occurred a single time. The biggest ten clones account for 1.6% of the sample.

Regarding this clone: The specificity of this receptor is unknown. Base quality data are lacking; no much larger clone is found one base away.

Summary of the overall study and its limitations: In plots comparing CSF and blood CD4+ T cell clonotypes from the same patient, HCRT-specific and TRIB2-specific autoreactive clonotypes were highlighted. Patients and controls had similar numbers of sequenced blood memory CD4+ clonotypes, with averages of about 38,000 in patients and 33,354 in controls. According to the report, autoreactive clonotypes were detected serially in the blood of the same patients and of different patients, but not in healthy controls. No sequences matching autoreactive T cell clones were present in some of the blood memory CD4+ repertoires from patients and controls.

The sequence derives from a human donor in good health. The chain joins TRBV6-4 to TRBJ2-6, with 9 central nucleotides matching TRBD2. Sequences were obtained from memory (CD45RA-) CD4+ T cells from blood. The cell subset or site label here, explained by the study, means: memory T cells sorted ex vivo from peripheral blood. The nucleotide sequence reads TGTGCCAGCAGTGACTCTCCTAGCGGGAGGGCCAACGTCCTGACTTTC. Its product reads: CASSDSPSGRANVLTF.